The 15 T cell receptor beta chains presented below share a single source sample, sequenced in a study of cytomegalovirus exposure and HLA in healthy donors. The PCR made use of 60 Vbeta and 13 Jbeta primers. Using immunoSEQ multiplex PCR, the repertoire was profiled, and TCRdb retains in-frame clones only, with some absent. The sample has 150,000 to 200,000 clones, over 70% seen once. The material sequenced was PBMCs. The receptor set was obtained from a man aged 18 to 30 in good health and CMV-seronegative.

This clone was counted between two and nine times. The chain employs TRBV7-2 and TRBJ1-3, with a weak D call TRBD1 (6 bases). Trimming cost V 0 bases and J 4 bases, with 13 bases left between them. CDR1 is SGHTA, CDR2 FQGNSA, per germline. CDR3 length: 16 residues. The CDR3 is CASSLATGLKGNTIYF. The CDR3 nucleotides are TGTGCCAGCAGCTTAGCAACAGGGTTAAAGGGAAACACCATATATTTT.

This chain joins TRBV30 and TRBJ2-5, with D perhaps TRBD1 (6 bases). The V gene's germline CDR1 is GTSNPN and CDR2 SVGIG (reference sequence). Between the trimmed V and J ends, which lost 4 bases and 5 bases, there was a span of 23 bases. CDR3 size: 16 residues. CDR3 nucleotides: TGTGCCTGGAAATCGGGTTTGGCAGGGGCGCGGGAGACCCAGTACTTC. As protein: CAWKSGLAGARETQYF. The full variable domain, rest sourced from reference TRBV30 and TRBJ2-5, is SQTIHQWPATLVQPVGSPLSLECTVEGTSNPNLYWYRQAAGRGLQLLFYSVGIGQISSEVPQNLSASRPQDRQFILSSKKLLLSDSGFYLCAWKSGLAGARETQYFGPGTRLLVL.

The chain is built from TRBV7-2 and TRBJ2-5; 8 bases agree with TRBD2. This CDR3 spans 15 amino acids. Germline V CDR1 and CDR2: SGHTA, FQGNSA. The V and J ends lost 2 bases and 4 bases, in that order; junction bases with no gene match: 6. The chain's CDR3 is CASSLFWSGGETQYF. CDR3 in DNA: TGTGCCAGCAGCTTATTTTGGAGCGGGGGAGAGACCCAGTACTTC.

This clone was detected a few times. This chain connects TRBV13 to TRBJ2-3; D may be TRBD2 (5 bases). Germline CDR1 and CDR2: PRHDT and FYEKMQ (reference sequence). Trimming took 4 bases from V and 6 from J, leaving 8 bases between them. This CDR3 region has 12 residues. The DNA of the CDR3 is TGTGCCAGCAGCTGGGAGAGGGATACGCAGTATTTT. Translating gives CASSWERDTQYF.

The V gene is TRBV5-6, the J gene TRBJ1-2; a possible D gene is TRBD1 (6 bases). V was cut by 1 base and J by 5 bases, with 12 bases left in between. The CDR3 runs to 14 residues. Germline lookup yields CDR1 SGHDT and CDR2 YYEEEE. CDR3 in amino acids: CASSLNRVSYGYTF. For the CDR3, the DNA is TGTGCCAGCAGCTTGAACAGGGTATCTTATGGCTACACCTTC.

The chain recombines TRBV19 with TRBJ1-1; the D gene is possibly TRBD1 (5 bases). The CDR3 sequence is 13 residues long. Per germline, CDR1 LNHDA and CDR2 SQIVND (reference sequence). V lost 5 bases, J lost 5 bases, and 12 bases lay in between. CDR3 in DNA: TGTGCCAGTAGTCGGCCCGGGGGGACTGAAGCTTTCTTT. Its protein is CASSRPGGTEAFF.

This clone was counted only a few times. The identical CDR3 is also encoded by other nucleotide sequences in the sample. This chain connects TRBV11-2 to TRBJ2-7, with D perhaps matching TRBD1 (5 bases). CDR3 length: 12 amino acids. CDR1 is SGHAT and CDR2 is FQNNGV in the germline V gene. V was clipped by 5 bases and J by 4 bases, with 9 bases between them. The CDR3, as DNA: TGTGCCAGCAGCCCCCAGGGATACGAGCAGTACTTC. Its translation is CASSPQGYEQYF.

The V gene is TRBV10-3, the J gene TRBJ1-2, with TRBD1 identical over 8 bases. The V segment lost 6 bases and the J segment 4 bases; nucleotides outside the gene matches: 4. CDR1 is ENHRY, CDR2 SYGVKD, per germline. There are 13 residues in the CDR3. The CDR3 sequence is CAISLDRAYGYTF. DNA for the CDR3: TGTGCCATCAGCCTGGACAGGGCCTATGGCTACACCTTC.

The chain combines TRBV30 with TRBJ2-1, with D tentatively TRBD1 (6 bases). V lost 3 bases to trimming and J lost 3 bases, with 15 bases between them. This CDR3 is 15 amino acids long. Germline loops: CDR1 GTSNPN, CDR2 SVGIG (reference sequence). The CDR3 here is CAWREIQGFYNEQFF. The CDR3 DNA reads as TGTGCCTGGAGGGAAATACAGGGTTTCTACAATGAGCAGTTCTTC.

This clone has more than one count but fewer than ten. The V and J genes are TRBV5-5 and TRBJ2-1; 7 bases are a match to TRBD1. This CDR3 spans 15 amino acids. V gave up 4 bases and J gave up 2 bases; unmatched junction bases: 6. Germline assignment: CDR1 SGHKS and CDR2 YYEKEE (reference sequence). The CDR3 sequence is CASSSNRGPYNEQFF. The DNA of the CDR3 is TGTGCCAGCAGCAGTAACAGGGGCCCCTACAATGAGCAGTTCTTC.

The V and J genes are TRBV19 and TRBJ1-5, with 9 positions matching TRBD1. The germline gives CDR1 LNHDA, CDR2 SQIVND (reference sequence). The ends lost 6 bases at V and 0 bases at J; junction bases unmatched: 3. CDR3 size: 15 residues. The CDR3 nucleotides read TGTGCCAGTAGGCGGGACAGGGCTAGCAATCAGCCCCAGCATTTT. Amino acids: CASRRDRASNQPQHF. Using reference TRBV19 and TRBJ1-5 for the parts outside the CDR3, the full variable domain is DGGITQSPKYLFRKEGQNVTLSCEQNLNHDAMYWYRQDPGQGLRLIYYSQIVNDFQKGDIAEGYSVSREKKESFPLTVTSAQKNPTAFYLCASRRDRASNQPQHFGDGTRLSIL.

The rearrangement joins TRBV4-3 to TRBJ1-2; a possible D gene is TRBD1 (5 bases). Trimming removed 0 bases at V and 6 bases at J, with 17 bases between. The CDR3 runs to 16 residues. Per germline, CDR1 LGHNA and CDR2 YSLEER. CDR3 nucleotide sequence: TGCGCCAGCAGCCAAGATGGACCTTTTAGGGGAAATGGCTACACCTTC. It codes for CASSQDGPFRGNGYTF.

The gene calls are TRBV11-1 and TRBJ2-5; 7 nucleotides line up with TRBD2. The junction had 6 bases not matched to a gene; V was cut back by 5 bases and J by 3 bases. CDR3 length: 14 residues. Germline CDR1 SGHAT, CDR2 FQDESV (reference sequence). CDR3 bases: TGTGCCAGCAGCGTAGGGCGGGGGAAAGAGACCCAGTACTTC. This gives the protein CASSVGRGKETQYF. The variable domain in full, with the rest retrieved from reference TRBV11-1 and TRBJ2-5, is EAEVAQSPRYKITEKSQAVAFWCDPISGHATLYWYRQILGQGPELLVQFQDESVVDDSQLPKDRFSAERLKGVDSTLKIQPAELGDSAMYLCASSVGRGKETQYFGPGTRLLVL.

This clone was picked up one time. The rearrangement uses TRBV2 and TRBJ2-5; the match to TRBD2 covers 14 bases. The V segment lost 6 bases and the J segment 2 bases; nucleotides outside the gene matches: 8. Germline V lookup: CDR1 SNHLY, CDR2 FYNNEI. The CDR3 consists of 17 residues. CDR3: CASRRGLAGGRQETQYF. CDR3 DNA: TGTGCCAGCAGAAGAGGACTAGCGGGGGGACGACAAGAGACCCAGTACTTC.

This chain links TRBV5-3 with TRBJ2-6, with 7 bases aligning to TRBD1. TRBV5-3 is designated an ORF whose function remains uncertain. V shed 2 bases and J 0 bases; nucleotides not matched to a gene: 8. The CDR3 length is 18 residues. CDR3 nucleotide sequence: TGTGCCAGAAGCTTAAGGACAGGCCCTAACTCTGGGGCCAACGTCCTGACTTTC. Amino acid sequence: CARSLRTGPNSGANVLTF.